Listed below are T cell receptor beta chains from one sample, sequenced in a study of cytomegalovirus exposure and HLA in healthy donors. Sequencing used immunoSEQ multiplex PCR; TCRdb keeps in-frame clones, though not all of them. Found here are over 150,000 clones, less than 90% of them singletons; the top ten hold 0.35% to 0.45%. The sample taken for sequencing was PBMCs. These receptor sequences come from a boy aged 2-15 years in good health and CMV-seronegative. CDR3s include the opening cysteine and the closing phenylalanine or tryptophan. D genes are given only for firm matches. Only some rows state a clone size, as once, few, many or a class for expanded clones.

V	D	size	J	CDR3	DNA
TRBV19	.	.	TRBJ1-1	CASSLGTPGGTEAFF	TGTGCCAGTAGTTTGGGGACACCGGGGGGCACTGAAGCTTTCTTT
TRBV19	TRBD1	few	TRBJ2-7	CASSIGTGGEQYF	TGTGCCAGTAGTATAGGGACAGGCGGCGAGCAGTACTTC
TRBV27	.	.	TRBJ2-7	CASSFSGYSYEQYF	TGTGCCAGCAGTTTTTCAGGGTACTCCTACGAGCAGTACTTC
TRBV7-2	TRBD1	.	TRBJ2-2	CASSFGQVNTGELFF	TGTGCCAGCAGCTTCGGACAGGTCAACACCGGGGAGCTGTTTTTT
TRBV5-1	TRBD2	.	TRBJ2-7	CASSPLLAGGSYEQYF	TGCGCCAGCAGCCCCCTCCTAGCGGGAGGATCCTACGAGCAGTACTTC
TRBV14	TRBD1	.	TRBJ1-2	CASSQVQGANYGYTF	TGTGCCAGCAGCCAAGTGCAGGGGGCGAACTATGGCTACACCTTC
TRBV10-3	TRBD2	.	TRBJ2-7	CAIREGGKAEQYF	TGTGCCATCAGGGAGGGAGGGAAGGCTGAGCAGTACTTC
TRBV5-4	TRBD2	.	TRBJ2-7	CASSPERERAYEQYF	TGTGCCAGCAGCCCCGAGCGGGAGCGGGCCTACGAGCAGTACTTC
TRBV2	TRBD1	.	TRBJ1-2	CASSGTGGEGGYTF	TGTGCCAGCAGTGGGACAGGGGGAGAGGGTGGCTACACCTTC
TRBV4-1	.	.	TRBJ2-1	CASSRVPVPNEQFF	TGCGCCAGCAGCCGAGTTCCCGTCCCCAATGAGCAGTTCTTC
TRBV30	TRBD1	.	TRBJ1-6	CAWSGQGGGNSPLHF	TGTGCCTGGAGTGGACAGGGGGGCGGTAATTCACCCCTCCACTTT
TRBV27	.	few	TRBJ1-3	CASSLEGNSGNTIYF	TGTGCCAGCAGTTTAGAGGGAAACTCTGGAAACACCATATATTTT
TRBV6-1	.	once	TRBJ2-5	CASSEQGIETQYF	TGTGCCAGCAGTGAACAGGGTATAGAGACCCAGTACTTC
TRBV12-5	TRBD2	.	TRBJ2-3	CASGPPPGLADTDTQYF	TGTGCTAGTGGCCCCCCTCCGGGACTAGCGGACACAGATACGCAGTATTTT
TRBV30	.	.	TRBJ1-1	CAWSQDPTAGAFF	TGTGCCTGGAGTCAAGATCCGACAGCAGGAGCTTTCTTT
TRBV19	.	.	TRBJ1-2	CASRQQLEYGYTF	TGTGCCAGCCGCCAACAGTTAGAATATGGCTACACCTTC
TRBV5-1	TRBD1	once	TRBJ1-2	CASSWDRTNYGYTF	TGCGCCAGCAGCTGGGACAGAACTAACTATGGCTACACCTTC
TRBV5-1	TRBD1	once	TRBJ2-1	CASSSGPQSGGEQFF	TGCGCCAGCAGCTCGGGACCTCAGTCAGGGGGCGAGCAGTTCTTC
TRBV7-9	TRBD1	.	TRBJ2-7	CASSPTMDRGRGYYEQYF	TGTGCCAGCAGCCCTACCATGGACAGGGGCCGGGGATACTACGAGCAGTACTTC
TRBV5-1	TRBD1	.	TRBJ1-2	CASSWGDRGDYGYTF	TGCGCCAGCAGCTGGGGGGACAGGGGAGACTATGGCTACACCTTC
TRBV11-2	.	.	TRBJ2-1	CATTRTERDYSNEQFF	TGTGCCACCACACGGACAGAGCGGGATTATAGTAATGAGCAGTTCTTC
TRBV30	.	.	TRBJ2-3	CAWDSGGRVGDTQYF	TGTGCCTGGGATAGCGGAGGGCGAGTAGGAGATACGCAGTATTTT
TRBV4-2	TRBD2	.	TRBJ2-7	CASSQAGGPSYEQYF	TGTGCCAGCAGCCAAGCGGGGGGACCCTCCTACGAGCAGTACTTC
TRBV19	.	.	TRBJ2-1	CASSIFGGFDGNEQFF	TGTGCCAGTAGTATTTTTGGAGGGTTTGATGGCAATGAGCAGTTCTTC
TRBV30	TRBD2	.	TRBJ2-1	CAWSLTSGRLNEQFF	TGTGCCTGGAGTCTCACTAGCGGGAGGTTAAATGAGCAGTTCTTC
TRBV5-6	.	.	TRBJ2-7	CASSLARGYEQYF	TGTGCCAGCAGCTTAGCCAGGGGCTACGAGCAGTACTTC
TRBV9	.	.	TRBJ2-2	CASSVQDTGELFF	TGTGCCAGCAGCGTACAGGACACCGGGGAGCTGTTTTTT
TRBV2	.	.	TRBJ1-5	CASSDGNRGDSNQPQHF	TGTGCCAGCAGCGATGGTAATAGGGGCGATAGCAATCAGCCCCAGCATTTT
TRBV5-1	.	.	TRBJ2-2	CASSLGQISGELFF	TGCGCCAGCAGCTTGGGGCAGATTTCCGGGGAGCTGTTTTTT
TRBV5-1	TRBD1	.	TRBJ1-1	CASSAGTGGTVSEAFF	TGCGCCAGCAGCGCAGGGACAGGGGGCACGGTATCTGAAGCTTTCTTT
TRBV4-1	TRBD2	.	TRBJ2-1	CASSQGLAGGRIIYNEQFF	TGCGCCAGCAGCCAAGGACTAGCGGGAGGACGAATCATCTACAATGAGCAGTTCTTC
TRBV28	TRBD1	.	TRBJ1-5	CASRDRASQPQHF	TGTGCCAGCAGGGACAGGGCAAGTCAGCCCCAGCATTTT
TRBV27	TRBD1	.	TRBJ2-5	CASSLRTGLETQYF	TGTGCCAGCAGTTTAAGGACAGGTCTGGAGACCCAGTACTTC
TRBV29-1	TRBD1	.	TRBJ2-1	CSGTGTGGPQQFF	TGCAGCGGAACCGGGACAGGAGGACCGCAGCAGTTCTTC
TRBV10-3	.	.	TRBJ1-2	CATFRGGYTF	TGTGCCACCTTCAGGGGTGGCTACACCTTC